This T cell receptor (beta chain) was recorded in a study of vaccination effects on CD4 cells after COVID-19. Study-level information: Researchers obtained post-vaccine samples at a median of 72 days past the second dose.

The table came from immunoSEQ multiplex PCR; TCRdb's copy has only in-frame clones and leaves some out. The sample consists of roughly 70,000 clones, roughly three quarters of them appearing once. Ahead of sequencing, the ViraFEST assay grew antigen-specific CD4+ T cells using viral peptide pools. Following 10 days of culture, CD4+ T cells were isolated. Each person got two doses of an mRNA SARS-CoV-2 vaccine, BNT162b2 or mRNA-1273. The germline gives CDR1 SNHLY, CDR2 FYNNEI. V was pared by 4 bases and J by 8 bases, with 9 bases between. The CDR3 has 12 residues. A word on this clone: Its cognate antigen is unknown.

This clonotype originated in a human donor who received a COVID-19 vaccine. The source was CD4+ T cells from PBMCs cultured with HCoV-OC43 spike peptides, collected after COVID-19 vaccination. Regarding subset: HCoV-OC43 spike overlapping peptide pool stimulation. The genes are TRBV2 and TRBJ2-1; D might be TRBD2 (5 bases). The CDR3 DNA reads TGTGCCAGCAGTGCGCCCGGGGATGAGCAGTTCTTC. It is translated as CASSAPGDEQFF.